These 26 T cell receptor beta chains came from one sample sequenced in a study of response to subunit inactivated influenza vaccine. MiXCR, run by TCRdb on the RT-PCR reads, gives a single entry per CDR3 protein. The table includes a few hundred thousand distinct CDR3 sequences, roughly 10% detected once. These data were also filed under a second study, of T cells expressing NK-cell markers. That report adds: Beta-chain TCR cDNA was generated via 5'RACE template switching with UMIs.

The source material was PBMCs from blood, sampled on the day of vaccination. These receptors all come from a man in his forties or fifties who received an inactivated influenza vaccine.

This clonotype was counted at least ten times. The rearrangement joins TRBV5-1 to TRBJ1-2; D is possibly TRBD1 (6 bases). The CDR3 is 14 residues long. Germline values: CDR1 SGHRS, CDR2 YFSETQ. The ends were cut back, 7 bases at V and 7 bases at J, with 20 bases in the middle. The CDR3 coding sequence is TGCGCCAGCTATCGTCCGGGACAATCGGGTGGCTACACCTTC. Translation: CASYRPGQSGGYTF.

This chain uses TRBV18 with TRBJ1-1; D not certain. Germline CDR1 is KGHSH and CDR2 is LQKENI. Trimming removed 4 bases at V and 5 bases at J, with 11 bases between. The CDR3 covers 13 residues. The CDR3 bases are TGTGCCAGCTCACGGCCTATGGATACTGAAGCTTTCTTT. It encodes CASSRPMDTEAFF.

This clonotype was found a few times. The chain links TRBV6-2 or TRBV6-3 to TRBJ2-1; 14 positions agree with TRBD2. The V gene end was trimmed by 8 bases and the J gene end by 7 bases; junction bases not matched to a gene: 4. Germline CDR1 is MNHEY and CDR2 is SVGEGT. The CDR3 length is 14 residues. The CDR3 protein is CASGTSGGSNEQFF. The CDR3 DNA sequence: TGTGCCAGCGGGACTAGCGGGGGTAGTAATGAGCAGTTCTTC.

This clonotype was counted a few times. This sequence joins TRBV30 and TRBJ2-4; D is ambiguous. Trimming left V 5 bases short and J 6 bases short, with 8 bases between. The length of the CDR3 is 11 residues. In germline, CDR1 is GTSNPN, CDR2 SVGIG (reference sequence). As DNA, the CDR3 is TGTGCCTGGGACGATGGAAACATTCAGTACTTC. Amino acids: CAWDDGNIQYF.

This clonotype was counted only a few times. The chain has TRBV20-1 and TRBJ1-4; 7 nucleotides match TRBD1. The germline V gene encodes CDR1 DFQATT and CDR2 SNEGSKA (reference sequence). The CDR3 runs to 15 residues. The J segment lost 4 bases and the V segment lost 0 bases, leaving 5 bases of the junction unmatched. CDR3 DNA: TGCAGTGCTAGAGACGTCGACAGGGTTAATGAAAAACTGTTTTTT. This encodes CSARDVDRVNEKLFF.

The CDR3 bases are TGTGCCAGCAGCGCTTACACTGAAGCTTTCTTT. This translates into CASSAYTEAFF. The chain employs TRBV14 and TRBJ1-1; unclear D gene. The CDR3 runs 11 residues. V gave up 5 bases and J gave up 3 bases, with 4 bases separating them. The germline V gene has CDR1 SGHDN and CDR2 FVKESK.

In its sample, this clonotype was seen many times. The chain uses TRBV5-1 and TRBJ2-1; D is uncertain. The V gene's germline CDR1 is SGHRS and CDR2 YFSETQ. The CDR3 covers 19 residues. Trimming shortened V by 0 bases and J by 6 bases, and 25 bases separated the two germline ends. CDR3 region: CASSLVGFSGGSIGNEQFF. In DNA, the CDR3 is TGCGCCAGCAGCTTGGTTGGGTTTTCCGGTGGAAGTATTGGCAATGAGCAGTTCTTC.

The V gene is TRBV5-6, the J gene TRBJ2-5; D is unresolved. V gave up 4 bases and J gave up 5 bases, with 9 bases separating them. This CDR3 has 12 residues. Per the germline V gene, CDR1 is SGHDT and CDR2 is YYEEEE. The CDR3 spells CASSQPRETQYF. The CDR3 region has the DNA TGTGCCAGCAGCCAGCCCAGGGAGACCCAGTACTTC.

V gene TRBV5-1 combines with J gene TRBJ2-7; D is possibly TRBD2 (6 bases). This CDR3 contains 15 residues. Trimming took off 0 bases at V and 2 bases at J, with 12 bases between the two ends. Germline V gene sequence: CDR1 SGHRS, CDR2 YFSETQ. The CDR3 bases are TGCGCCAGCAGCTTGGATGGGACTGTCACCTACGAGCAGTACTTC. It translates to CASSLDGTVTYEQYF.

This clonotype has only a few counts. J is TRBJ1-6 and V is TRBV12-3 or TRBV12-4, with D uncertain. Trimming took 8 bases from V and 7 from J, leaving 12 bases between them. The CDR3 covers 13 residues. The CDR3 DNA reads TGTGCCAGCCGAGCGGGGTGGAATTCACCCCTCCACTTT. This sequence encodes CASRAGWNSPLHF.

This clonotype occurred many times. CDR3 sequence reads: CSARGDSLMETQYF. Written as DNA, the CDR3 is TGCAGTGCTAGAGGGGACTCGCTCATGGAGACCCAGTACTTC. The genes are TRBV20-1 and TRBJ2-5; weak D call: TRBD2 (6 bases). The CDR3 covers 14 residues. Germline loops: CDR1 DFQATT, CDR2 SNEGSKA (reference sequence). Trimming removed 1 base from V and 5 bases from J, with 14 bases in between.

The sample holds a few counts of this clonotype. CDR3 sequence reads: CASSVDSPPGYNEQFF. The DNA for the CDR3 is TGTGCCAGCAGCGTAGACAGCCCCCCCGGGTACAATGAGCAGTTCTTC. The chain recombines TRBV9 with TRBJ2-1; no clear D. Germline loops: CDR1 SGDLS, CDR2 YYNGEE. Between the trimmed V and J ends, which lost 0 bases and 4 bases, there was a span of 14 bases. This CDR3 spans 16 amino acids.

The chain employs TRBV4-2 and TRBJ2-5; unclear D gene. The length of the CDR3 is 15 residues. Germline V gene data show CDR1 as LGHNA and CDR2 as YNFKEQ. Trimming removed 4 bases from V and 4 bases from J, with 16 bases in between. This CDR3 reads CASSPSLGYGETQYF. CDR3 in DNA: TGTGCCAGCAGCCCTTCTCTGGGGTATGGAGAGACCCAGTACTTC.

This CDR3 reads CSAREAMAFSPRNTGELFF. CDR3 DNA: TGCAGTGCTAGAGAGGCGATGGCGTTTTCTCCCCGGAACACCGGGGAGCTGTTTTTT. This rearrangement joins TRBV20-1 to TRBJ2-2; D is unclear. V lost 0 bases, J lost 1 base, and 21 bases lay in between. Germline lookup yields CDR1 DFQATT and CDR2 SNEGSKA (reference sequence). This CDR3 has 19 amino acids.

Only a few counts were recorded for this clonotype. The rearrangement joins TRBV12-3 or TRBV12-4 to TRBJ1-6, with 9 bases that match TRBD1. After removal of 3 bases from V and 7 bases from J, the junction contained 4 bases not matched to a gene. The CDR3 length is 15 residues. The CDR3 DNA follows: TGTGCCAGCAGTTTTGTGGGACAGGGAAATTCACCCCTCCACTTT. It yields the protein CASSFVGQGNSPLHF.

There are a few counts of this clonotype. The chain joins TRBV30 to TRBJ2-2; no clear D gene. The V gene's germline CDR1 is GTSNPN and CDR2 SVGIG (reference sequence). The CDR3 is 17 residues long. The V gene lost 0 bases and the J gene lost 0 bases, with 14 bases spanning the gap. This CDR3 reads CAWSVLVIEANTGELFF. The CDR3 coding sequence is TGTGCCTGGAGTGTACTGGTTATCGAAGCGAACACCGGGGAGCTGTTTTTT.

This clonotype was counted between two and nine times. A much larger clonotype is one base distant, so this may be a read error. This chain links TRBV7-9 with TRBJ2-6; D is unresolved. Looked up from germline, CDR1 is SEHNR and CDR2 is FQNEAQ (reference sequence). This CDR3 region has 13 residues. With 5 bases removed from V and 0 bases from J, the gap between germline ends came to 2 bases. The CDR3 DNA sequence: TGTGCCAGCAGCCACTCTGGGGCCAACGTCCTGACTTTC. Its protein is CASSHSGANVLTF.

CDR3: CASSQEVYQETQYF. DNA of the CDR3: TGTGCCAGCAGCCAAGAGGTGTACCAAGAGACCCAGTACTTC. The chain is built from TRBV14 and TRBJ2-5, with D unresolved. The V end was cut by 0 bases, the J end by 0 bases, with 5 bases between. In germline, CDR1 is SGHDN, CDR2 FVKESK. The CDR3 length is 14 residues.

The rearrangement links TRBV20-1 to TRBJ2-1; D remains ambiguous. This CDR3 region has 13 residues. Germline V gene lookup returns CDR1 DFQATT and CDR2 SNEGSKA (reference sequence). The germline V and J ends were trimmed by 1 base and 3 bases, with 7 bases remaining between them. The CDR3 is CSARVPSYNEQFF. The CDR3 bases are TGCAGTGCTAGAGTCCCCAGCTACAATGAGCAGTTCTTC.

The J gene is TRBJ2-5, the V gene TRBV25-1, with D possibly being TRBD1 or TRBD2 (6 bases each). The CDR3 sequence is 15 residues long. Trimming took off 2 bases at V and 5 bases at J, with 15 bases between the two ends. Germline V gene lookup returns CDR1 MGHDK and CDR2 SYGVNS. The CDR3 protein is CASSENGRGGETQYF. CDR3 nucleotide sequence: TGTGCCAGCAGTGAAAATGGCAGGGGAGGCGAGACCCAGTACTTC.

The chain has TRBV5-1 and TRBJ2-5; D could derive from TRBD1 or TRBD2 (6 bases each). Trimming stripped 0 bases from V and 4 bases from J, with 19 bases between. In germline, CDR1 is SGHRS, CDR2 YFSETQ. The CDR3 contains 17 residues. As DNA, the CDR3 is TGCGCCAGCAGCTTGGCAGGGGAAGCGGGTAGGGGAGAGACCCAGTACTTC. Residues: CASSLAGEAGRGETQYF.

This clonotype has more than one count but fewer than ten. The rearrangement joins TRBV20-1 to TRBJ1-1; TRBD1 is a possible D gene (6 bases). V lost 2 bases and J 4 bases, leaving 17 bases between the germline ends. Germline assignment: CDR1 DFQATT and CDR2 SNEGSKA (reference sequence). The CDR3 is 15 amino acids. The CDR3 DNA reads TGCAGTGCTAGAAACCTTGAGGGAGGGGGCACTGAAGCTTTCTTT. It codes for CSARNLEGGGTEAFF.

The chain's CDR3 is CASSPGQGSYSPLHF. CDR3 DNA: TGCGCCAGCAGCCCGGGACAGGGAAGCTATTCACCCCTCCACTTT. The chain links TRBV5-1 to TRBJ1-6; 9 bases are shared with TRBD1. Germline V gives CDR1 SGHRS, CDR2 YFSETQ. The CDR3 is 15 residues long. V lost 4 bases and J lost 8; bases outside the gene matches: 7.

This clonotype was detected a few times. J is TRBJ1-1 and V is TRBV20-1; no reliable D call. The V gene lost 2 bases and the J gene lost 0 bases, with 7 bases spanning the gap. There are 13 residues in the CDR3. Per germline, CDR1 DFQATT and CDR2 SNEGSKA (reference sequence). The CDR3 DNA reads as TGCAGTGCTAGACCGTCCTTGAACACTGAAGCTTTCTTT. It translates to CSARPSLNTEAFF.

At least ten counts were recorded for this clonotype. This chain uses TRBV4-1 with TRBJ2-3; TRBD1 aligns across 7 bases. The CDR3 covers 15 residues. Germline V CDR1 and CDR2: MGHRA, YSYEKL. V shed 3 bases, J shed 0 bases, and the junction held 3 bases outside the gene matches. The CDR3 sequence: CASSHTGDSTDTQYF. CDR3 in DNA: TGCGCCAGCAGCCACACAGGGGACAGCACAGATACGCAGTATTTT.

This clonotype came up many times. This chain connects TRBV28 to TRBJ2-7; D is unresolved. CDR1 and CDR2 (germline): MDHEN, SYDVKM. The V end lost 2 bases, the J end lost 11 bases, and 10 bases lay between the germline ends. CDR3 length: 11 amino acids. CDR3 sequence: CASSLGFGKYF. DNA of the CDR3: TGTGCCAGCAGTTTAGGGTTTGGGAAGTACTTC.